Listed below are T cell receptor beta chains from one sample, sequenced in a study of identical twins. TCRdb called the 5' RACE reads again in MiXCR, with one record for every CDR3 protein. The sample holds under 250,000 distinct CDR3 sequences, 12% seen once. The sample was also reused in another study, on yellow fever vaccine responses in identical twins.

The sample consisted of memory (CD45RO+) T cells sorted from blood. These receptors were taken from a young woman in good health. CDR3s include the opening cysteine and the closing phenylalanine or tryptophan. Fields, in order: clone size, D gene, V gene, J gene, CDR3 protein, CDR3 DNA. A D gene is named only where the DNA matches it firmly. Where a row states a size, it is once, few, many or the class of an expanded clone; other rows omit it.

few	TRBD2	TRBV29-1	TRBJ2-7	CSVVAGGLPYEQYF	TGCAGCGTCGTAGCGGGAGGGCTTCCCTACGAGCAGTACTTC
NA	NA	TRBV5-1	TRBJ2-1	CASSQAESSYNEQFF	TGCGCCAGCAGCCAAGCCGAGAGCTCCTACAATGAGCAGTTCTTC
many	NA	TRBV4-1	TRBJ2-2	CASSQDGPGTGELFF	TGCGCCAGCAGCCAAGATGGCCCCGGCACCGGGGAGCTGTTTTTT
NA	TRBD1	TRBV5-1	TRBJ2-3	CASSWGTDSTDTQYF	TGCGCCAGCAGCTGGGGGACAGACAGCACAGATACGCAGTATTTT
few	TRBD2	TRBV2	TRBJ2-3	CASTRELAGADTQYF	TGTGCCAGCACCAGAGAGCTAGCGGGAGCAGATACGCAGTATTTT
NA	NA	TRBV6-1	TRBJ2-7	CASSLGQTLYYEQYF	TGTGCCAGCAGTCTCGGACAGACCCTTTACTACGAGCAGTACTTC
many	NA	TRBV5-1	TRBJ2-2	CASSFISSNTGELFF	TGCGCCAGCAGCTTTATCTCTTCTAACACCGGGGAGCTGTTTTTT
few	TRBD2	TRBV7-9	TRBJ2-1	CASSLLAGMHNEQFF	TGTGCCAGCAGCCTTCTAGCGGGGATGCACAATGAGCAGTTCTTC
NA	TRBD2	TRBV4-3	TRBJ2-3	CASSQSTSGGVADTQYF	TGCGCCAGCAGCCAAAGTACTAGCGGGGGAGTGGCAGATACGCAGTATTTT
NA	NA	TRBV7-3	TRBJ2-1	CASSLTGREGPNEQFF	TGTGCCAGCAGCTTAACGGGGCGGGAAGGGCCCAATGAGCAGTTCTTC
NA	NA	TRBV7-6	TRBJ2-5	CASSLGVGVGPQETQYF	TGTGCCAGCAGCTTAGGAGTTGGGGTAGGCCCCCAAGAGACCCAGTACTTC
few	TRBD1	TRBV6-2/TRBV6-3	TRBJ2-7	CASRENRGQYEQYF	TGTGCCAGTCGCGAAAACAGGGGGCAATACGAGCAGTACTTC
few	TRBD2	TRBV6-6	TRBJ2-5	CASSDLRGAQYF	TGTGCCAGCAGTGATCTCCGGGGGGCCCAGTACTTC
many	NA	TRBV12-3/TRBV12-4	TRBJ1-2	CASRDTYNYGYTF	TGTGCCAGTCGGGACACCTATAACTATGGCTACACCTTC
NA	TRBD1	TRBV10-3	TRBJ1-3	CAIRLQGANSGNTIYF	TGTGCCATCAGACTACAGGGGGCAAACTCTGGAAACACCATATATTTT
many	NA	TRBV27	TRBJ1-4	CASSLEGPGYGKLFF	TGTGCCAGCAGTTTAGAGGGTCCGGGGTATGGAAAACTGTTTTTT
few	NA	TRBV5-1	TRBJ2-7	CASSFEAGLDEQYF	TGCGCCAGCAGCTTCGAGGCAGGGCTAGACGAGCAGTACTTC
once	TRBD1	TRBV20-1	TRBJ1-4	CSAPGQGALDEKLFF	TGCAGTGCCCCGGGACAGGGGGCGCTGGATGAAAAACTGTTTTTT
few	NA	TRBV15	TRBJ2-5	CATSREGPNRDQYF	TGTGCCACCAGCAGAGAGGGGCCCAATAGGGACCAGTACTTC
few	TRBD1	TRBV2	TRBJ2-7	CAGVRDRGGEQYF	TGTGCCGGAGTCCGGGACAGGGGAGGCGAGCAGTACTTC
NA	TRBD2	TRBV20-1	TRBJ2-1	CSAVGPAGATYNEQFF	TGCAGTGCTGTAGGACCGGCGGGAGCGACCTACAATGAGCAGTTCTTC
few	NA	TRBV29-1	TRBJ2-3	CSVEGRTDTQYF	TGCAGCGTTGAGGGCCGCACAGATACGCAGTATTTT
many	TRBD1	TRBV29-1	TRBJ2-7	CSGGDRPSRGSGYEQYF	TGCAGCGGAGGGGACAGACCGTCTCGGGGCTCGGGCTACGAGCAGTACTTC
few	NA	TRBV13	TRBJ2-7	CASSLSNIPYEQYF	TGTGCCAGCAGCTTATCCAACATACCATACGAGCAGTACTTC
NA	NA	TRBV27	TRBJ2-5	CASSLTGRQETQYF	TGTGCCAGCAGTCTCACCGGGAGACAAGAGACCCAGTACTTC
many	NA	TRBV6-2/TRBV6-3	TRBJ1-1	CASSLYRNTEAFF	TGTGCCAGCAGCTTATACAGGAACACTGAAGCTTTCTTT
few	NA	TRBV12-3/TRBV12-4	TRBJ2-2	CASSLRTAGELFF	TGTGCCAGCAGTTTACGGACGGCCGGGGAGCTGTTTTTT
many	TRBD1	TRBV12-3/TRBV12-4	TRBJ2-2	CASSPRGQFTGELFF	TGTGCCAGCTCTCCCAGGGGGCAGTTCACCGGGGAGCTGTTTTTT
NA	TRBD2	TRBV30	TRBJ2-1	CAFLIPGLAGEPPFF	TGTGCCTTTTTAATACCGGGACTAGCGGGGGAGCCCCCGTTCTTC
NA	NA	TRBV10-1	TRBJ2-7	CASSTRDSVYEQYF	TGCGCCAGCAGTACCCGGGACTCTGTCTACGAGCAGTACTTC
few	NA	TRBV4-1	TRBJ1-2	CASSLRFRGQEGYTF	TGCGCCAGCAGCCTTAGGTTTCGGGGGCAAGAGGGCTACACCTTC
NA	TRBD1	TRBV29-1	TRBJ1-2	CSVDRTGENGYTF	TGCAGCGTTGATAGGACAGGGGAAAATGGCTACACCTTC
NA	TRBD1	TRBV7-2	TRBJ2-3	CASSTGGPDTQYF	TGTGCCAGCAGCACAGGGGGGCCGGATACGCAGTATTTT
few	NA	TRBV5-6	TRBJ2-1	CASSLEGPDSKSSYNEQFF	TGTGCCAGCAGCTTGGAAGGCCCGGACAGCAAGAGCTCCTACAATGAGCAGTTCTTC
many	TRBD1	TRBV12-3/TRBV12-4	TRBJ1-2	CASSLSGGAYGYTF	TGTGCCAGCAGTTTATCAGGGGGCGCCTATGGCTACACCTTC
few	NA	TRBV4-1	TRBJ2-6	CASSQLQGIYVLTF	TGCGCCAGCAGCCAACTACAGGGCATATACGTCCTGACTTTC
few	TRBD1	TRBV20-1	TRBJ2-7	CSATPPGQGTYEQYF	TGCAGTGCTACCCCGCCCGGACAGGGGACCTACGAGCAGTACTTC
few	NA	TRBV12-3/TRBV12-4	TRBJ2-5	CASSQTGPRYF	TGTGCCAGCAGCCAAACCGGGCCACGTTACTTC
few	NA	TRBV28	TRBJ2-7	CASRAPGQRYEQYF	TGTGCCAGCAGAGCCCCGGGACAACGCTACGAGCAGTACTTC
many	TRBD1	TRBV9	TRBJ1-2	CASSAKRDRASAIQGYGYTF	TGTGCCAGCAGCGCCAAACGGGACAGGGCGTCGGCTATCCAGGGCTATGGCTACACCTTC
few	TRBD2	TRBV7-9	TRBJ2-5	CASSGSGGLHLETQYF	TGTGCCAGCAGCGGAAGCGGGGGCCTCCATTTAGAGACCCAGTACTTC
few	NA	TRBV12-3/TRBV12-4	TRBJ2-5	CASSRSGPSQYF	TGTGCCAGCAGTAGGAGCGGGCCTAGCCAGTACTTC
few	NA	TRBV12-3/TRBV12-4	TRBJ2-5	CASSLASAEQETQYF	TGTGCCAGCAGTTTAGCGTCAGCAGAACAAGAGACCCAGTACTTC
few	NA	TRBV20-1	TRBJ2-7	CSARMISYEQYF	TGCAGTGCTAGGATGATCTCCTACGAGCAGTACTTC